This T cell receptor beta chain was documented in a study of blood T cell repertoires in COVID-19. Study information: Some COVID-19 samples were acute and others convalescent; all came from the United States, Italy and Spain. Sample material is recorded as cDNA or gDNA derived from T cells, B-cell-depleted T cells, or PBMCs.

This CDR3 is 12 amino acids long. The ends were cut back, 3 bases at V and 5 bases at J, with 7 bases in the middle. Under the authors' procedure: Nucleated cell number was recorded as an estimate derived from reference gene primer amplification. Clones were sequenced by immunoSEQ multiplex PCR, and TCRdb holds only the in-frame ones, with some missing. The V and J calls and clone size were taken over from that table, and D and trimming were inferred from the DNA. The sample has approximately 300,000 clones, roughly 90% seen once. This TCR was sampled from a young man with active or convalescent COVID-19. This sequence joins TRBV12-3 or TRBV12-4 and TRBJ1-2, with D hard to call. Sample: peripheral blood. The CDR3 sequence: CASSFGEYGYTF. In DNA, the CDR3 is TGTGCCAGCAGTTTTGGGGAGTATGGCTACACCTTC.